Below, 32 T cell receptor beta chains from the same sample are listed, as sequenced in a study of blood T cell repertoires in COVID-19. The assay was immunoSEQ multiplex PCR, and TCRdb's table has in-frame clones only and misses some. This table has some 30,000 clones, 88% appearing once. Input material: peripheral blood. The receptors stem from a woman in her 70s with active COVID-19.

The V gene is TRBV6-1, the J gene TRBJ2-1; 7 bases match TRBD1. CDR1 is MNHNS, CDR2 SASEGT, per germline. The V and J ends lost 1 base and 3 bases, in that order; junction bases with no gene match: 0. The CDR3 covers 14 residues. CDR3 DNA sequence: TGTGCCAGCAGTGAAGGGGACAGCTACAATGAGCAGTTCTTC. Amino acids: CASSEGDSYNEQFF.

In its sample, this clone was seen once. This chain links TRBV4-1 with TRBJ1-6; D might be TRBD1 (6 bases). CDR1 MGHRA and CDR2 YSYEKL come from the germline V gene. CDR3 length equals 15 residues. The V end was cut by 6 bases, the J end by 7 bases, with 16 bases between. CDR3 residues: CASRGGQLKNSPLHF. CDR3 nucleotides: TGCGCCAGCAGAGGCGGACAGCTCAAAAATTCACCCCTCCACTTT.

This clone was counted only a few times. The V call is TRBV4-3, the J call TRBJ2-1; possibly TRBD2 for D (7 bases). CDR3 length equals 16 residues. The V gene's germline CDR1 is LGHNA and CDR2 YSLEER. V gave up 11 bases and J gave up 3 bases, with 23 bases separating them. CDR3 DNA sequence: TGCGCCCCCAGCCAAGAAGGGGGGGGGTACTACAATGAGCAGTTCTTC. The encoded protein is CAPSQEGGGYYNEQFF.

The chain employs TRBV6-5 and TRBJ1-6; D possibly corresponds to TRBD1 (5 bases). From germline, CDR1 is MNHEY and CDR2 SVGAGI. Trimming stripped 6 bases from V and 1 base from J, with 10 bases between. This CDR3 contains 15 residues. CDR3 region: CASSPGRSYNSPLHF. The CDR3 bases are TGTGCCAGCAGCCCAGGGAGGTCCTATAATTCACCCCTCCACTTT.

The V call is TRBV7-9, the J call TRBJ1-2; no definite D call. There are 13 residues in the CDR3. Trimming took 5 bases from V and 6 from J, leaving 13 bases between them. Germline CDR1 SEHNR, CDR2 FQNEAQ (reference sequence). CDR3 in amino acids: CASSPRVFDGYTF. In DNA form, the CDR3 reads TGTGCCAGCAGCCCCCGTGTATTCGATGGCTACACCTTC. Based on the CDR3 plus reference TRBV7-9 and TRBJ1-2, the full variable domain is DTGVSQNPRHKITKRGQNVTFRCDPISEHNRLYWYRQTLGQGPEFLTYFQNEAQLEKSRLLSDRFSAERPKGSFSTLEIQRTEQGDSAMYLCASSPRVFDGYTFGSGTRLTVV.

In its sample, this clone was seen once. This chain joins TRBV5-4 and TRBJ1-4, with D uncertain. Trimming shortened V by 1 base and J by 5 bases, and 12 bases separated the two germline ends. The CDR3 sequence is 15 residues long. Per germline, CDR1 SGHNT and CDR2 YYREEE (reference sequence). This CDR3 reads CASSLKGRANEKLFF. The CDR3 region has the DNA TGTGCCAGCAGCTTGAAAGGGAGGGCCAATGAAAAACTGTTTTTT.

The chain joins TRBV7-9 to TRBJ2-6; D uncertain. There are 13 residues in the CDR3. CDR1 is SEHNR and CDR2 is FQNEAQ in the germline V gene (reference sequence). The V end lost 8 bases, the J end lost 0 bases, and 5 bases lay between the germline ends. CDR3 nucleotides: TGTGCCAGCTTCGTCTCTGGGGCCAACGTCCTGACTTTC. Translation: CASFVSGANVLTF.

The chain couples TRBV7-3 to TRBJ2-1, with 8 bases identical to TRBD2. Germline V gene sequence: CDR1 SGHTA, CDR2 FQGTGA. V was clipped by 6 bases and J by 9 bases; unmatched bases: 4. This CDR3 contains 12 residues. CDR3 sequence (DNA): TGTGCCAGCAGGGCCAGCGGGGGTGAGCAGTTCTTC. As protein: CASRASGGEQFF.

The rearrangement uses TRBV10-1 and TRBJ2-1; TRBD2 is a possible D gene (6 bases). The CDR3 is 12 residues long. The germline CDR1 and CDR2 sequences are WNHNN and SYGVQD (reference sequence). The V and J ends lost 9 bases and 8 bases respectively, with 14 bases between them. CDR3 sequence: CASGFTGDEQFF. The CDR3 nucleotides read TGCGCCAGTGGATTTACGGGGGATGAGCAGTTCTTC.

This rearrangement joins TRBV6-7 to TRBJ1-5, with D maybe TRBD1 (5 bases). TRBV6-7 is placed among ORFs of uncertain function. V was cut by 2 bases and J by 1 base, with 12 bases left in between. This CDR3 spans 16 amino acids. CDR3 sequence: CASSYRRGESNQPQHF. For the CDR3, the DNA is TGTGCCAGCAGTTACCGTCGGGGGGAGAGCAATCAGCCCCAGCATTTT.

The genes are TRBV19 and TRBJ2-3, with 10 bases that match TRBD1. V was pared by 7 bases and J by 3 bases, with 4 bases of the junction left unmatched. There are 14 residues in the CDR3. Germline V gene sequence: CDR1 LNHDA, CDR2 SQIVND (reference sequence). In nucleotides, the CDR3 is TGTGCCAGTACGACGGGACAGGGGACAGATACGCAGTATTTT. Protein: CASTTGQGTDTQYF.

This chain links TRBV7-8 with TRBJ1-6, with D uncertain. Per the germline V gene, CDR1 is SGHVS and CDR2 is FQNEAQ. The CDR3 extends over 14 amino acids. V dropped 2 bases and J dropped 8 bases, with 10 bases sitting between them. The chain's CDR3 is CASSLREVDSPLHF. The CDR3 region has the DNA TGTGCCAGCAGCTTACGCGAGGTTGATTCACCCCTCCACTTT.

This chain links TRBV11-3 with TRBJ2-1; tentative D call: TRBD2 (5 bases). The CDR3 has 14 residues. V was cut by 5 bases and J by 7 bases, with 15 bases left in between. The germline V gene has CDR1 SGHNT and CDR2 YENEEA. The CDR3 bases are TGTGCCAGCAGCCTGGACTCGCCGAGGAATGAGCAGTTCTTC. Translating it yields CASSLDSPRNEQFF.

This clone was detected once. The CDR3: CASSLAGTTGITEAFF. For the CDR3, the DNA is TGCGCCAGCAGCTTGGCGGGAACCACAGGGATCACTGAAGCTTTCTTT. The chain recombines TRBV5-1 with TRBJ1-1; perhaps TRBD1 as D (6 bases). V was clipped by 0 bases and J by 4 bases, with 16 bases between them. Germline lookup yields CDR1 SGHRS and CDR2 YFSETQ. CDR3 length equals 16 residues.

This rearrangement joins TRBV6-2 or TRBV6-3 to TRBJ1-1, with D hard to call. The CDR3 runs 12 residues. Germline V gene data show CDR1 as MNHEY and CDR2 as SVGEGT. Trimming left V 2 bases short and J 4 bases short, with 5 bases between. The CDR3 loop reads CASSYGPTEAFF. The CDR3 region has the DNA TGTGCCAGCAGTTACGGCCCCACTGAAGCTTTCTTT.

The chain employs TRBV7-2 and TRBJ2-5; unclear D gene. The CDR3 has 13 amino acids. CDR1 is SGHTA and CDR2 is FQGNSA in the germline V gene. Trimming shortened V by 4 bases and J by 1 base, and 7 bases separated the two germline ends. This CDR3 is CASSYASQETQYF. The CDR3 nucleotides read TGTGCCAGCAGCTACGCGAGCCAAGAGACCCAGTACTTC. Using reference TRBV7-2 and TRBJ2-5 for the parts outside the CDR3, the full variable domain is GAGVSQSPSNKVTEKGKDVELRCDPISGHTALYWYRQSLGQGLEFLIYFQGNSAPDKSGLPSDRFSAERTGGSVSTLTIQRTQQEDSAVYLCASSYASQETQYFGPGTRLLVL.

The chain carries TRBV28 and TRBJ1-2, with 8 bases that match TRBD1. The CDR3 totals 14 residues. After removal of 3 bases from V and 7 bases from J, the junction contained 7 bases not matched to a gene. Germline V gene sequence: CDR1 MDHEN, CDR2 SYDVKM. The CDR3 loop reads CASSFGQGSFGYTF. CDR3 coding DNA: TGTGCCAGCAGTTTCGGACAGGGATCGTTTGGCTACACCTTC.

This chain connects TRBV5-1 to TRBJ2-2, with TRBD1 as a possible D gene (6 bases). V was clipped by 4 bases and J by 4 bases, with 14 bases between them. From germline, CDR1 is SGHRS and CDR2 YFSETQ. The CDR3 is 15 residues long. The CDR3 DNA is TGCGCCAGCAGCACCTACAGGGTAGGCACCGGGGAGCTGTTTTTT. The encoded protein is CASSTYRVGTGELFF. Variable domain in full (rest from reference TRBV5-1 and TRBJ2-2): KAGVTQTPRYLIKTRGQQVTLSCSPISGHRSVSWYQQTPGQGLQFLFEYFSETQRNKGNFPGRFSGRQFSNSRSEMNVSTLELGDSALYLCASSTYRVGTGELFFGEGSRLTVL.

The rearrangement links TRBV19 to TRBJ2-1; 7 bases align to TRBD2. Looked up from germline, CDR1 is LNHDA and CDR2 is SQIVND (reference sequence). CDR3 length: 16 residues. V shed 7 bases and J 0 bases; nucleotides not matched to a gene: 9. The CDR3 sequence is CASTPGEGRSYNEQFF. Here the CDR3 DNA reads TGTGCCAGTACCCCGGGGGAGGGGCGCTCCTACAATGAGCAGTTCTTC.

The CDR3 bases are TGTGCCAGCAGCTTGATTCTAACCCAAGGGCAGGGGATTGTCACTGAAGCTTTCTTT. Translation: CASSLILTQGQGIVTEAFF. The gene calls are TRBV5-5 and TRBJ1-1, with a tentative D call TRBD1 (6 bases). CDR3 length: 19 amino acids. Germline CDR1 and CDR2: SGHKS and YYEKEE (reference sequence). V lost 1 base and J 4 bases, leaving 26 bases between the germline ends.

This clone has a single count. V usage is TRBV21-1 and J usage is TRBJ2-7; the table's D call of TRBD2 was not tested on the DNA. TRBV21-1 is flagged as a pseudogene. CDR3 length: 15 amino acids. The chain's CDR3 is CASSNSGGPPDAPYF. DNA for the CDR3: TGTGCCAGCAGCAACAGCGGGGGGCCCCCTGATGCTCCGTACTTC.

The chain couples TRBV20-1 to TRBJ2-7, with D tentatively TRBD1 (5 bases). This CDR3 has 14 residues. Germline CDR1 reads DFQATT; CDR2 reads SNEGSKA (reference sequence). Trimming cost V 3 bases and J 4 bases, with 16 bases left between them. The CDR3 region has the DNA TGCAGTGCTAGTCGGCAGGGAACATCTTACGAGCAGTACTTC. Amino acid sequence: CSASRQGTSYEQYF.

The gene calls are TRBV20-1 and TRBJ2-3; 10 bases line up with TRBD2. Germline CDR1 is DFQATT and CDR2 is SNEGSKA (reference sequence). There are 15 residues in the CDR3. With 3 bases clipped from V and 5 bases from J, the junction kept 8 bases outside the gene matches. The CDR3 DNA sequence: TGCAGTGCTAGTAAAGGACTAGCGGTCCAAGATACGCAGTATTTT. Its protein is CSASKGLAVQDTQYF.

This chain links TRBV7-2 with TRBJ2-1, with D maybe TRBD2 (7 bases). The V end was cut by 4 bases, the J end by 3 bases, with 19 bases between. CDR1 is SGHTA and CDR2 is FQGNSA in the germline V gene. The CDR3 covers 17 residues. The CDR3 region has the DNA TGTGCCAGCAGCTCATGGAACACAGGGAGGGGCTACAATGAGCAGTTCTTC. Encoded protein: CASSSWNTGRGYNEQFF.

The chain joins TRBV6-5 to TRBJ1-1, with D possibly matching TRBD1 (5 bases). The CDR3 totals 14 residues. Trimming took 0 bases from V and 0 from J, leaving 5 bases between them. The V gene's germline CDR1 is MNHEY and CDR2 SVGAGI. The CDR3 here is CASSYSTVNTEAFF. The CDR3 DNA sequence: TGTGCCAGCAGTTACTCGACAGTGAACACTGAAGCTTTCTTT.

This chain joins TRBV28 and TRBJ1-4; 12 nucleotides line up with TRBD1. This CDR3 has 13 residues. The ends lost 8 bases at V and 6 bases at J; junction bases unmatched: 1. Germline-derived CDR1 and CDR2 are MDHEN and SYDVKM. The CDR3 nucleotides read TGTGCCAGCGGGGACAGGGGGCATGAAAAACTGTTTTTT. As protein: CASGDRGHEKLFF.

The chain has TRBV6-2 or TRBV6-3 and TRBJ1-1; D is ambiguous. The CDR3 spans 13 residues. The germline V gene encodes CDR1 MNHEY and CDR2 SVGEGT. The ends were cut back, 5 bases at V and 0 bases at J, with 7 bases in the middle. CDR3 residues: CASSVRLNTEAFF. The CDR3 DNA sequence: TGTGCCAGCAGTGTCAGATTGAACACTGAAGCTTTCTTT.

The chain carries TRBV15 and TRBJ2-1, with D perhaps matching TRBD2 (6 bases). The CDR3 extends over 14 amino acids. Germline CDR1 reads LNHNV; CDR2 reads YYDKDF (reference sequence). Trimming removed 3 bases from V and 9 bases from J, with 15 bases in between. CDR3 sequence: CATSSSRGGVEQFF. CDR3 in DNA: TGTGCCACCAGCAGTTCCCGGGGCGGGGTTGAGCAGTTCTTC.

The chain uses TRBV19 and TRBJ2-2; 8 bases line up with TRBD1. The CDR3 length is 13 residues. Germline V CDR1 and CDR2: LNHDA, SQIVND (reference sequence). V lost 4 bases, J lost 6 bases, and 1 base stayed unmatched. This CDR3 is CASSTQGAGELFF. CDR3 nucleotides: TGTGCCAGTAGTACACAGGGGGCCGGGGAGCTGTTTTTT.

This clone was seen just once. The chain uses TRBV7-2 and TRBJ2-7, with 8 bases identical to TRBD2. V lost 1 base to trimming and J lost 4 bases; unmatched junction nucleotides: 12. CDR3 length: 17 amino acids. From germline, CDR1 is SGHTA and CDR2 FQGNSA. CDR3 in DNA: TGTGCCAGCAGCTTAGTAGGTTCGGGGGGGGTGATGTACGAGCAGTACTTC. Protein product: CASSLVGSGGVMYEQYF.

The V call is TRBV9, the J call TRBJ2-7; TRBD2 matches 7 bases. CDR1 is SGDLS, CDR2 YYNGEE, per germline. Trimming took 4 bases from V and 1 from J; bases not matched to a gene: 11. The CDR3 length is 16 residues. The CDR3, as DNA: TGTGCCAGCAGCCTACGGACTAGTCCCGCTTCCTACGAGCAGTACTTC. Protein: CASSLRTSPASYEQYF.

This chain connects TRBV19 to TRBJ2-1, with 13 nucleotides matching TRBD2. V trimming: 9 bases; J trimming: 5 bases; junction bases outside the gene matches: 10. The CDR3 sequence is 16 residues long. CDR1 and CDR2 (germline): LNHDA, SQIVND (reference sequence). DNA of the CDR3: TGTGCCAGCGGAAAAGGGACTAGCGGGGAGAACAATGAGCAGTTCTTC. Protein sequence: CASGKGTSGENNEQFF.